The text below deals with one TCR beta chain. This sample stems from a study of PD-L1 blockade in urothelial cancer. Time point described: peripheral blood 6 weeks after treatment start. The CDR3 is 15 amino acids. V lost 0 bases and J 3 bases, leaving 12 bases between the germline ends. The germline V gene encodes CDR1 SGDLS and CDR2 YYNGEE. Produced via immunoSEQ multiplex PCR; TCRdb's table is partial and in-frame only. The profile covers about 23,000 clones, with under 95% appearing a single time and about 11% taken by the ten largest. The input for sequencing was PBMCs, taken around atezolizumab (anti-PD-L1) treatment. The receptor comes from a woman in her sixties with urothelial cancer. V is TRBV9 and J is TRBJ1-2; no clear D. CDR3 sequence reads: CASSVDGVVDYGYTF. For the CDR3, the DNA is TGTGCCAGCAGCGTAGACGGGGTAGTGGACTATGGCTACACCTTC.